This T cell receptor (beta chain) was profiled in a study of identifying expanded T cells in peripheral blood. TCRdb's copy holds only in-frame clones and misses some; the assay was immunoSEQ multiplex PCR. Among approximately 59,000 clones listed, roughly nine tenths were seen once. Germline V lookup: CDR1 MDHEN, CDR2 SYDVKM. This CDR3 spans 13 amino acids. V was clipped by 11 bases and J by 0 bases, with 13 bases between them. The sequence derives from a person aged 18 to 75 in good health. The chain couples TRBV28 to TRBJ1-1; D possibly corresponds to TRBD1 (5 bases). Input material: blood. The CDR3 sequence: CAVVGGVNTEAFF. The CDR3 bases are TGTGCCGTCGTGGGGGGAGTGAACACTGAAGCTTTCTTT.